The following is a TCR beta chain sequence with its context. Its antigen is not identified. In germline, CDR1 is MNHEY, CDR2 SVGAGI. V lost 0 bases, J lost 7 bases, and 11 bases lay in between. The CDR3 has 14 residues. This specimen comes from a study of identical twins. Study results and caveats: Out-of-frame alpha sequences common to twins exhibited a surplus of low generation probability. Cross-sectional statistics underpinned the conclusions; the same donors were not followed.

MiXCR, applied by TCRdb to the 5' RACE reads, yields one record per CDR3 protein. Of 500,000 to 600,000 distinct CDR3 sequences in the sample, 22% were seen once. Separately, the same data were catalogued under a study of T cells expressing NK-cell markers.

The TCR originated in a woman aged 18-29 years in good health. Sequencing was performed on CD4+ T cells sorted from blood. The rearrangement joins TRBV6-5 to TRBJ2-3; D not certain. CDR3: CASSYSQTYNTQYF. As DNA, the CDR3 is TGTGCCAGCAGTTACTCGCAGACGTATAATACGCAGTATTTT.